The 5 T cell receptor beta chains below come from one sample, sequenced in a study of PD-1 blockade in classical Hodgkin lymphoma. With no exception, relapse followed autologous stem cell transplantation in all patients, and brentuximab vedotin exposure varied. Libraries were prepared by immunoSEQ multiplex PCR; TCRdb keeps only in-frame clonotypes and omits some of them. Among tens of thousands of clones listed, roughly 90% were seen once. The source material was peripheral blood mononuclear cells (PBMCs), sampled at baseline. The receptors shown here come from a human donor with classical Hodgkin lymphoma.

The chain uses TRBV28 and TRBJ1-1; D is ambiguous. This CDR3 has 16 residues. The V gene lost 2 bases and the J gene lost 0 bases, with 13 bases spanning the gap. Germline assignment: CDR1 MDHEN and CDR2 SYDVKM. The CDR3 nucleotides are TGTGCCAGCAGTTTAAACGTGCAGAAGATGAACACTGAAGCTTTCTTT. It translates to CASSLNVQKMNTEAFF. The full variable domain, completed using reference TRBV28 and TRBJ1-1, is DVKVTQSSRYLVKRTGEKVFLECVQDMDHENMFWYRQDPGLGLRLIYFSYDVKMKEKGDIPEGYSVSREKKERFSLILESASTNQTSMYLCASSLNVQKMNTEAFFGQGTRLTVV.

The chain recombines TRBV30 with TRBJ2-6, with D possibly TRBD2 on 6 matching bases. CDR3 length equals 14 residues. Germline V gives CDR1 GTSNPN, CDR2 SVGIG (reference sequence). The germline V and J ends were trimmed by 2 bases and 2 bases, with 7 bases remaining between them. In DNA, the CDR3 is TGTGCCTGGAGTCGGGGGACTGGGGCCAACGTCCTGACTTTC. Encoded protein: CAWSRGTGANVLTF.

The chain employs TRBV30 and TRBJ2-3, with 8 bases matching TRBD2. The CDR3 is 14 residues long. CDR1 GTSNPN and CDR2 SVGIG come from the germline V gene (reference sequence). With V trimmed by 3 bases and J by 4 bases, 6 bases remained unmatched. CDR3 amino acids: CAWSRAGAADTQYF. Written as DNA, the CDR3 is TGTGCCTGGAGCCGAGCGGGAGCGGCAGATACGCAGTATTTT.

The V and J genes are TRBV7-6 and TRBJ2-5; D is possibly TRBD1 (6 bases). Trimming shortened V by 3 bases and J by 5 bases, and 10 bases separated the two germline ends. CDR1 is SGHVS, CDR2 FNYEAQ, per germline. The CDR3 contains 13 residues. The CDR3 protein is CASSFTGPETQYF. CDR3 DNA sequence: TGTGCCAGCAGCTTTACAGGGCCGGAGACCCAGTACTTC.

The chain employs TRBV11-2 and TRBJ2-1, with 7 positions matching TRBD1. V was pared by 6 bases and J by 8 bases, with 7 bases of the junction left unmatched. The CDR3 is 13 amino acids. The germline gives CDR1 SGHAT, CDR2 FQNNGV. The CDR3 loop reads CASRPPGGDEQFF. The DNA for the CDR3 is TGTGCCAGCAGACCCCCAGGGGGTGATGAGCAGTTCTTC. Using reference TRBV11-2 and TRBJ2-1 for the parts outside the CDR3, the full variable domain is EAGVAQSPRYKIIEKRQSVAFWCNPISGHATLYWYQQILGQGPKLLIQFQNNGVVDDSQLPKDRFSAERLKGVDSTLKIQPAKLEDSAVYLCASRPPGGDEQFFGPGTRLTVL.